Presented here are 27 T cell receptor beta chains from one specimen sequenced in a study of blood T cell repertoires in COVID-19. TCRdb keeps only in-frame clones here, not all; method: immunoSEQ multiplex PCR. Seen here are about 74,000 clones, 88% observed once, and the top ten hold roughly 2.1%. The sample was peripheral blood. The receptors shown here come from a woman of 80 years or more with active or convalescent COVID-19.

The chain couples TRBV7-6 to TRBJ2-2; TRBD2 aligns across 7 bases. Trimming cost V 5 bases and J 9 bases; bases outside gene matches: 3. CDR1 and CDR2 (germline): SGHVS, FNYEAQ. The CDR3 has 12 residues. The CDR3 region is CASSRGVRELFF. Here the CDR3 DNA reads TGTGCCAGCAGCCGGGGGGTCCGGGAGCTGTTTTTT.

The CDR3 spells CASSLGGMNTEAFF. The DNA of the CDR3 is TGTGCCAGCAGTTTAGGGGGGATGAACACTGAAGCTTTCTTT. The chain uses TRBV28 and TRBJ1-1, with D maybe TRBD1 (5 bases). Germline V gene sequence: CDR1 MDHEN, CDR2 SYDVKM. Between the trimmed V and J ends, which lost 2 bases and 0 bases, there was a span of 7 bases. The CDR3 runs 14 residues.

The rearrangement uses TRBV24-1 and TRBJ2-1; TRBD2 might be the D (6 bases). The CDR3 totals 15 residues. V gave up 6 bases and J gave up 8 bases, with 19 bases separating them. The germline gives CDR1 KGHDR, CDR2 SFDVKD. The CDR3 region has the DNA TGTGCCACCAGTAATAGCGGAACTCTCGTACATGAGCAGTTCTTC. Encoded protein: CATSNSGTLVHEQFF.

This rearrangement joins TRBV9 to TRBJ2-1; weak D call: TRBD2 (5 bases). The CDR3 extends over 16 amino acids. Between the trimmed V and J ends, which lost 3 bases and 0 bases, there was a span of 13 bases. Per germline, CDR1 SGDLS and CDR2 YYNGEE. The CDR3: CASSGNSGSSYNEQFF. CDR3 in DNA: TGTGCCAGCAGCGGAAACAGCGGTAGCTCCTACAATGAGCAGTTCTTC.

This clone appeared a few times. V is TRBV18 and J is TRBJ2-7; the D gene is possibly TRBD2 (5 bases). Trimming removed 3 bases from V and 6 bases from J, with 15 bases in between. The CDR3 is 14 residues long. CDR1 is KGHSH, CDR2 LQKENI, per germline. The CDR3 region has the DNA TGTGCCAGCTCACCGGTCTGGGAGAGTGTCGAGCAGTACTTC. Amino acid sequence: CASSPVWESVEQYF.

This chain uses TRBV5-1 with TRBJ1-1, with TRBD1 as a possible D gene (5 bases). Germline V gene sequence: CDR1 SGHRS, CDR2 YFSETQ. Trimming took off 0 bases at V and 6 bases at J, with 9 bases between the two ends. This CDR3 region has 13 residues. DNA for the CDR3: TGCGCCAGCAGCTTGGGTTGGGGCGCTGAAGCTTTCTTT. It codes for CASSLGWGAEAFF.

The chain carries TRBV11-3 and TRBJ2-7; 12 bases map to TRBD1. The CDR3 is 14 residues long. Germline-derived CDR1 and CDR2 are SGHNT and YENEEA. J was trimmed by 5 bases and V by 5 bases; bases with no gene match: 4. The CDR3 nucleotides read TGTGCCAGCAGCAACCGGGACAGGGGGCACGAGCAGTACTTC. This codes for CASSNRDRGHEQYF.

A single count supports this clone. The V call is TRBV3-1 (or the pseudogene TRBV3-2), the J call TRBJ2-7; D is perhaps TRBD1 (6 bases). The CDR3 contains 17 residues. V was clipped by 2 bases and J by 4 bases, with 21 bases between them. The germline V gene has CDR1 LGHDT and CDR2 YNNKEL (reference sequence). This CDR3 reads CASSQMGAQGPQYEQYF. Written as DNA, the CDR3 is TGTGCCAGCAGCCAAATGGGGGCGCAGGGGCCACAGTACGAGCAGTACTTC.

The chain is built from TRBV9 and TRBJ2-3, with TRBD2 matching over 13 bases. V was clipped by 2 bases and J by 2 bases; unmatched bases: 5. CDR1 and CDR2 from the germline V gene are SGDLS and YYNGEE. The CDR3 length is 17 residues. The CDR3 sequence: CASSVGTSGDPTDTQYF. DNA for the CDR3: TGTGCCAGCAGCGTTGGGACTAGCGGGGACCCCACAGATACGCAGTATTTT.

A few counts support this clone. V usage is TRBV9 and J usage is TRBJ2-7, with D perhaps TRBD1 (5 bases). Trimming removed 0 bases from V and 6 bases from J, with 13 bases in between. Looked up from germline, CDR1 is SGDLS and CDR2 is YYNGEE. This CDR3 is built from 14 residues. The CDR3 reads CASSVGMQGGEQYF. The CDR3, as DNA: TGTGCCAGCAGCGTAGGAATGCAGGGCGGCGAGCAGTACTTC.

The CDR3 nucleotides read TGTGCCAGCTCAAGGGTTGGGGGGTTAGGGAACACTGAAGCTTTCTTT. Encoded protein: CASSRVGGLGNTEAFF. The genes are TRBV19 and TRBJ1-1; TRBD1 is a possible D gene (5 bases). The V end was cut by 9 bases, the J end by 1 base, with 21 bases between. Germline assignment: CDR1 LNHDA and CDR2 SQIVND (reference sequence). The CDR3 spans 16 residues.

The gene calls are TRBV7-9 and TRBJ2-7; 10 positions match TRBD2. Germline CDR1 SEHNR, CDR2 FQNEAQ (reference sequence). The CDR3 extends over 19 amino acids. J lost 2 bases, V lost 0 bases, and 13 bases had no gene match. CDR3 residues: CASSLARRTTSGATYEQYF. The CDR3 DNA reads as TGTGCCAGCAGCTTAGCGCGGAGAACTACTAGCGGGGCTACCTACGAGCAGTACTTC.

The chain employs TRBV5-1 and TRBJ1-4, with D tentatively TRBD1 (5 bases). Germline-derived CDR1 and CDR2 are SGHRS and YFSETQ. Trimming cost V 0 bases and J 7 bases, with 10 bases left between them. The length of the CDR3 is 14 residues. This CDR3 reads CASSLGGNSEKLFF. The CDR3 DNA sequence: TGCGCCAGCAGCTTGGGGGGCAACAGTGAAAAACTGTTTTTT.

This clone was counted once. The CDR3 region has the DNA TGTGCCAGCAGACGGACTAGCGGGACATCCTACGAGCAGTACTTC. This codes for CASRRTSGTSYEQYF. The chain uses TRBV6-5 and TRBJ2-7; 12 positions match TRBD2. The CDR3 contains 15 residues. Germline trimming cut 6 bases from V and 1 base from J; bases unmatched to any gene: 4. CDR1 is MNHEY and CDR2 is SVGAGI in the germline V gene.

This chain uses TRBV19 with TRBJ2-1; 13 bases are shared with TRBD2. Trimming cost V 9 bases and J 4 bases; bases outside gene matches: 3. CDR3 size: 14 residues. Germline lookup yields CDR1 LNHDA and CDR2 SQIVND (reference sequence). The CDR3 region has the DNA TGTGCCAGCACGACTAGCGGGGGGTACAATGAGCAGTTCTTC. It translates to CASTTSGGYNEQFF.

As regards this clone: Other DNA sequences in this specimen translate into the identical CDR3. The chain carries TRBV5-4 and TRBJ2-7; 9 bases line up with TRBD2. Unmatched junction bases numbered 7, after V lost 1 base and J lost 5 bases. Germline CDR1 is SGHNT and CDR2 is YYREEE (reference sequence). The CDR3 spans 15 residues. Here the CDR3 DNA reads TGTGCCAGCAGCTTGCCGGGACTAGCAGGCAACGAGCAGTACTTC. It specifies CASSLPGLAGNEQYF.

The sample holds one count of this clone. The chain employs TRBV11-2 and TRBJ1-3, with D possibly TRBD1 on 6 matching bases. Germline CDR1 and CDR2: SGHAT and FQNNGV. Trimming took 5 bases from V and 4 from J, leaving 15 bases between them. The CDR3 is 15 residues long. CDR3 amino acids: CASSAKGGPGNTIYF. For the CDR3, the DNA is TGTGCCAGCAGCGCCAAGGGGGGGCCCGGAAACACCATATATTTT.

CDR3 in amino acids: CASSFRGTTNEKLFF. CDR3 sequence (DNA): TGTGCCAGCAGCTTCAGGGGGACAACTAATGAAAAACTGTTTTTT. The rearrangement uses TRBV5-6 and TRBJ1-4; the match to TRBD1 covers 7 bases. The CDR3 loop spans 15 amino acids. The V segment lost 2 bases and the J segment 0 bases; nucleotides outside the gene matches: 1. In germline, CDR1 is SGHDT, CDR2 YYEEEE.

CDR3 DNA sequence: TGCGCCAGCAGCGGAGGGACTAGCTTCCCCGGGGAGCTGTTTTTT. Amino acids: CASSGGTSFPGELFF. V and J are TRBV5-1 and TRBJ2-2, with 9 bases aligning to TRBD2. Per the germline V gene, CDR1 is SGHRS and CDR2 is YFSETQ. CDR3 length: 15 amino acids. V lost 4 bases and J lost 6; bases outside the gene matches: 7.

A single count supports this clone. The genes are TRBV5-1 and TRBJ2-5; tentatively, D is TRBD1 (5 bases). The V and J ends lost 1 base and 1 base respectively, with 11 bases between them. The CDR3 contains 15 residues. Germline CDR1 is SGHRS and CDR2 is YFSETQ. The CDR3 region is CASSLKGFGQETQYF. As DNA, the CDR3 is TGCGCCAGCAGCTTGAAGGGGTTCGGCCAAGAGACCCAGTACTTC.

This clone was counted a single time. This rearrangement joins TRBV11-2 to TRBJ2-7; 7 bases agree with TRBD1. V shed 7 bases, J shed 7 bases, and the junction held 7 bases outside the gene matches. The CDR3 contains 12 residues. Per the germline V gene, CDR1 is SGHAT and CDR2 is FQNNGV. Here the CDR3 DNA reads TGTGCCAGCACCCTAAGGGGGCGGGAGCAGTACTTC. This translates into CASTLRGREQYF.

V and J are TRBV19 and TRBJ1-1, with 8 bases lining up with TRBD1. Germline values: CDR1 LNHDA, CDR2 SQIVND (reference sequence). The V and J ends lost 5 bases and 1 base, in that order; junction bases with no gene match: 9. The CDR3 totals 16 residues. The CDR3 spells CASSYRQGRTNTEAFF. The CDR3 coding sequence is TGTGCCAGTAGTTACCGACAGGGGAGGACGAACACTGAAGCTTTCTTT.

The chain employs TRBV2 and TRBJ2-1; 7 positions match TRBD1. The CDR3 is 14 residues long. Germline V gene sequence: CDR1 SNHLY, CDR2 FYNNEI. With V trimmed by 6 bases and J by 2 bases, 4 bases remained unmatched. The CDR3 sequence: CASRTGTAYNEQFF. The CDR3 nucleotides are TGTGCCAGCAGGACTGGGACAGCCTACAATGAGCAGTTCTTC.

The chain couples TRBV27 to TRBJ1-5; tentative D call: TRBD1 (5 bases). V gave up 3 bases and J gave up 9 bases, with 12 bases separating them. The germline CDR1 and CDR2 sequences are MNHEY and SMNVEV (reference sequence). There are 13 residues in the CDR3. This CDR3 reads CASSLGGNGPQHF. The CDR3 nucleotides read TGTGCCAGCAGTTTGGGGGGGAATGGGCCCCAGCATTTT.

The rearrangement uses TRBV7-8 and TRBJ1-2; D may be TRBD1 (5 bases). The CDR3 runs 15 residues. Trimming pared 3 bases from V and 0 bases from J, leaving 11 bases between. Germline loops: CDR1 SGHVS, CDR2 FQNEAQ. The CDR3 nucleotides are TGTGCCAGCAGCTTTTCTGGCAGGGCTAACTATGGCTACACCTTC. Protein: CASSFSGRANYGYTF.

This chain uses TRBV28 with TRBJ2-3; D possibly corresponds to TRBD2 (5 bases). Germline V gene lookup returns CDR1 MDHEN and CDR2 SYDVKM. CDR3 length: 15 amino acids. V shed 2 bases and J shed 3 bases, with 12 bases lying between them. CDR3 in amino acids: CASSLISGGTDTQYF. The CDR3 DNA reads as TGTGCCAGCAGTTTAATATCGGGCGGGACAGATACGCAGTATTTT.

The chain couples TRBV5-4 to TRBJ2-3, with TRBD1 as a possible D gene (6 bases). The CDR3 contains 14 residues. Germline CDR1 reads SGHNT; CDR2 reads YYREEE (reference sequence). Trimming removed 4 bases at V and 4 bases at J, with 13 bases between. For the CDR3, the DNA is TGTGCCAGCAGCCCCAGGGGTGGGTCAGATACGCAGTATTTT. Its protein product is CASSPRGGSDTQYF.